This TCR beta chain was captured in a study of early T cells in non-severe SARS-CoV-2 infection. Ten or more counts support this clonotype. V lost 2 bases, J lost 3 bases, and 5 bases stayed unmatched. CDR1 and CDR2 (germline): ENHRY, SYGVKD. The CDR3 contains 15 residues. TCRdb re-derived calls from the 5' RACE reads in MiXCR, one entry per CDR3 protein. The top ten hold less than 14% of the sample, which has roughly 27,000 distinct CDR3 sequences, approximately 5.4% seen once. The V call is TRBV10-3, the J call TRBJ1-1; 8 bases are a match to TRBD1. Sequences were obtained from whole blood. The clonotype was recovered from an adult who was a healthcare worker with PCR-confirmed SARS-CoV-2 infection or an uninfected control (not recorded which). The CDR3 reads CAISEMTGVDTEAFF. The CDR3 nucleotides are TGTGCCATCAGTGAGATGACAGGGGTGGACACTGAAGCTTTCTTT.